This passage covers 25 T cell receptor beta chains from one sample sequenced in a study of patients and donors after allogeneic stem cell transplantation. In TCRdb, the RT-PCR reads were re-called with MiXCR into one record per CDR3 protein. The sample includes about a million distinct CDR3 sequences, about a sixth seen only once; the top ten take under 6.5%. Sequenced input: blood, either unsorted or a sorted T cell fraction (not recorded which). The source of these receptors is a human donor who was either an allogeneic HSCT recipient or a stem cell or donor lymphocyte infusion donor (not recorded which). It is not recorded whose cells these are; they may come from a transplant donor.

The gene calls are TRBV7-8 and TRBJ2-7, with D possibly being TRBD2 (5 bases). The germline V gene has CDR1 SGHVS and CDR2 FQNEAQ. Trimming took off 5 bases at V and 5 bases at J, with 22 bases between the two ends. This CDR3 spans 16 amino acids. CDR3 amino acids: CASSPVGDRGFHEQYF. The CDR3 DNA follows: TGTGCCAGCAGCCCCGTGGGCGATAGAGGGTTCCACGAGCAGTACTTC.

In its sample, this clonotype was seen a few times. This chain links TRBV7-9 with TRBJ2-2, with 11 bases lining up with TRBD2. Trimming took 5 bases from V and 4 from J; bases not matched to a gene: 6. CDR3 size: 16 residues. From germline, CDR1 is SEHNR and CDR2 FQNEAQ (reference sequence). This CDR3 is CASSKRLAGSTGELFF. In nucleotides, the CDR3 is TGTGCCAGCAGCAAACGACTAGCGGGGTCCACCGGGGAGCTGTTTTTT.

This sequence joins TRBV29-1 and TRBJ2-4, with unresolved D. The V and J ends lost 1 base and 2 bases respectively, with 3 bases between them. CDR1 is SQVTM, CDR2 ANQGSEA, per germline. The length of the CDR3 is 12 residues. The chain's CDR3 is CSVEGSKNIQYF. In DNA form, the CDR3 reads TGCAGCGTTGAAGGGTCCAAAAACATTCAGTACTTC.

This sequence joins TRBV6-2 or TRBV6-3 and TRBJ1-2; D not resolved. CDR3 size: 14 residues. V lost 4 bases, J lost 6 bases, and 15 bases lay in between. Germline V gene sequence: CDR1 MNHEY, CDR2 SVGEGT. The CDR3 sequence is CASSSGHKNDGYTF. The DNA of the CDR3 is TGTGCCAGCAGTTCTGGCCACAAGAATGATGGCTACACCTTC.

This clonotype has only a few counts. The chain carries TRBV12-3 or TRBV12-4 and TRBJ2-2, with D perhaps matching TRBD2 (5 bases). V was trimmed by 6 bases and J by 7 bases, leaving 12 bases between them. The CDR3 is 13 residues long. This CDR3 reads CASRDQEGGELFF. Here the CDR3 DNA reads TGTGCCAGCAGGGATCAAGAGGGCGGGGAGCTGTTTTTT.

The chain joins TRBV5-1 to TRBJ2-5; TRBD2 might be the D (6 bases). Germline V CDR1 and CDR2: SGHRS, YFSETQ. V lost 0 bases to trimming and J lost 5 bases, with 14 bases between them. The CDR3 runs 15 residues. This chain's CDR3 is CASSLAGSRGETQYF. The CDR3 region has the DNA TGCGCCAGCAGCTTGGCCGGGAGCCGGGGGGAGACCCAGTACTTC. The whole variable domain, filled in from reference TRBV5-1 and TRBJ2-5, reads KAGVTQTPRYLIKTRGQQVTLSCSPISGHRSVSWYQQTPGQGLQFLFEYFSETQRNKGNFPGRFSGRQFSNSRSEMNVSTLELGDSALYLCASSLAGSRGETQYFGPGTRLLVL.

CDR3 bases: TGTGCCAGCAGTGAGCCGGGGCCCCTCCACTTT. This codes for CASSEPGPLHF. The chain joins TRBV2 to TRBJ1-6; D is uncertain. The CDR3 is made up of 11 amino acids. V was clipped by 3 bases and J by 13 bases, with 7 bases between them. Germline V lookup: CDR1 SNHLY, CDR2 FYNNEI.

This clonotype was picked up a small number of times. The V call is TRBV5-1, the J call TRBJ1-5; the D gene is possibly TRBD1 (6 bases). V was clipped by 0 bases and J by 6 bases, with 10 bases between them. The CDR3 is made up of 14 amino acids. Germline-derived CDR1 and CDR2 are SGHRS and YFSETQ. CDR3 protein: CASSLGDNSQPQHF. DNA of the CDR3: TGCGCCAGCAGCTTGGGGGACAACTCTCAGCCCCAGCATTTT.

This clonotype was detected a few times. The chain has TRBV4-1 and TRBJ1-4; D is perhaps TRBD1 (5 bases). CDR3 length: 14 residues. Germline V gene lookup returns CDR1 MGHRA and CDR2 YSYEKL. The germline V and J ends were trimmed by 7 bases and 4 bases, with 13 bases remaining between them. The CDR3 loop reads CASTRERGNEKLFF. The DNA for the CDR3 is TGCGCCAGCACCAGGGAGAGGGGTAATGAAAAACTGTTTTTT.

The genes are TRBV27 and TRBJ2-7; maybe TRBD1 (6 bases). The germline CDR1 and CDR2 sequences are MNHEY and SMNVEV (reference sequence). The V gene lost 3 bases and the J gene lost 6 bases, with 12 bases spanning the gap. The CDR3 has 13 residues. The CDR3 loop reads CASSFLQGPEQYF. In DNA form, the CDR3 reads TGTGCCAGCAGTTTCCTACAGGGTCCCGAGCAGTACTTC.

V is TRBV20-1 and J is TRBJ1-1; D perhaps matches TRBD1 (6 bases). Germline V CDR1 and CDR2: DFQATT, SNEGSKA (reference sequence). The CDR3 runs 16 residues. Trimming took 0 bases from V and 6 from J, leaving 20 bases between them. The CDR3 DNA is TGCAGTGCTAGAGATGCCAGATCAGGGGTGGACTCTGAAGCTTTCTTT. Amino acids: CSARDARSGVDSEAFF.

The rearrangement joins TRBV6-2 or TRBV6-3 to TRBJ2-7; TRBD1 is a possible D gene (6 bases). This CDR3 has 15 amino acids. The germline V gene has CDR1 MNHEY and CDR2 SVGEGT. V was shortened by 7 bases and J by 3 bases, with 19 bases between the two germline ends. The CDR3 protein is CASTKDRSFFYEQYF. As DNA, the CDR3 is TGTGCCAGCACAAAAGACAGGTCTTTCTTCTACGAGCAGTACTTC.

This clonotype was counted between two and nine times. This chain uses TRBV7-8 with TRBJ2-1; TRBD2 agrees at 15 bases. CDR1 is SGHVS, CDR2 FQNEAQ, per germline. V was clipped by 2 bases and J by 7 bases; unmatched bases: 6. The CDR3 runs 17 residues. CDR3 sequence (DNA): TGTGCCAGCAGCTTAATTGGGACTAGCGGGGGGTTGAATGAGCAGTTCTTC. It is translated as CASSLIGTSGGLNEQFF.

This chain links TRBV6-2 or TRBV6-3 with TRBJ2-5; TRBD1 matches at 8 bases. Germline CDR1 reads MNHEY; CDR2 reads SVGEGT. CDR3 size: 13 residues. V gave up 7 bases and J gave up 7 bases; unmatched junction bases: 8. CDR3: CASTLGQGWTQYF. The CDR3 DNA is TGTGCCAGCACACTCGGACAGGGTTGGACCCAGTACTTC.

This clonotype was seen only a few times. This chain's CDR3 is CASSPPGVQTFGDTQYF. In DNA, the CDR3 is TGTGCCAGCAGCCCCCCAGGGGTACAGACTTTTGGAGATACGCAGTATTTT. The J gene is TRBJ2-3, the V gene TRBV7-3, with a tentative D call TRBD1 (6 bases). This CDR3 contains 17 residues. Looked up from germline, CDR1 is SGHTA and CDR2 is FQGTGA. Trimming stripped 5 bases from V and 5 bases from J, with 23 bases between.

This clonotype occurred a few times. The chain couples TRBV7-8 to TRBJ2-7; D may be TRBD2 (5 bases). Germline CDR1 is SGHVS and CDR2 is FQNEAQ. This CDR3 has 15 residues. Trimming left V 1 base short and J 6 bases short, with 16 bases between. The CDR3 DNA sequence: TGTGCCAGCAGCTTAGAAACCGGTAGGACTCGCGAGCAGTACTTC. This gives the protein CASSLETGRTREQYF. The variable domain in full, completed from reference TRBV7-8 and TRBJ2-7, reads GAGVSQSPRYKVAKRGQDVALRCDPISGHVSLFWYQQALGQGPEFLTYFQNEAQLDKSGLPSDRFFAERPEGSVSTLKIQRTQQEDSAVYLCASSLETGRTREQYFGPGTRLTVT.

The J gene is TRBJ2-5, the V gene TRBV9, with unresolved D. V was clipped by 0 bases and J by 5 bases, with 14 bases between them. Per the germline V gene, CDR1 is SGDLS and CDR2 is YYNGEE. CDR3 length: 15 residues. The DNA for the CDR3 is TGTGCCAGCAGCGTAGGGGCAGCTCCGACGGAGACCCAGTACTTC. Translating it yields CASSVGAAPTETQYF.

This chain uses TRBV24-1 with TRBJ2-3, with 9 nucleotides matching TRBD2. CDR3 size: 19 residues. V shed 5 bases, J shed 1 base, and the junction held 15 bases outside the gene matches. In germline, CDR1 is KGHDR, CDR2 SFDVKD. This CDR3 reads CATSVRTSGLPLGTDTQYF. The CDR3 nucleotides read TGTGCCACCAGTGTCAGAACTAGCGGGCTTCCACTAGGCACAGATACGCAGTATTTT.

This sequence joins TRBV5-1 and TRBJ1-2; 7 positions match TRBD1. Trimming took 3 bases from V and 4 from J; bases not matched to a gene: 9. CDR3 length: 15 residues. Germline lookup yields CDR1 SGHRS and CDR2 YFSETQ. DNA of the CDR3: TGCGCCAGCAGCTCCCGGGACAGTCCCTTCTATGGCTACACCTTC. This sequence encodes CASSSRDSPFYGYTF.

V gene TRBV6-1 combines with J gene TRBJ1-1; 8 bases line up with TRBD1. Germline V CDR1 and CDR2: MNHNS, SASEGT. Trimming took 8 bases from V and 5 from J; bases not matched to a gene: 7. The CDR3 consists of 13 residues. CDR3 in amino acids: CASPRTGRTEAFF. CDR3 nucleotide sequence: TGTGCCAGCCCTAGGACAGGGCGGACTGAAGCTTTCTTT.

This clonotype was counted between two and nine times. The chain couples TRBV5-1 to TRBJ2-2; D is ambiguous. The V end lost 5 bases, the J end lost 6 bases, and 14 bases lay between the germline ends. CDR1 is SGHRS and CDR2 is YFSETQ in the germline V gene. The CDR3 is 14 amino acids. CDR3 loop: CASSSTIQAGELFF. For the CDR3, the DNA is TGCGCCAGCAGTTCCACGATTCAGGCCGGGGAGCTGTTTTTT.

This clonotype was seen ten or more times. The chain uses TRBV12-3 or TRBV12-4 and TRBJ1-5; perhaps TRBD1 as D (5 bases). The CDR3 consists of 15 residues. V lost 8 bases and J lost 0, with 14 bases in between. CDR3 loop: CASGSGTNSNQPQHF. In nucleotides, the CDR3 is TGTGCCAGCGGTTCGGGGACTAATAGCAATCAGCCCCAGCATTTT.

This clonotype was counted a single time. The CDR3 nucleotides read TGCAGTGCTGCCCGGGACAGCTTACCTGGGGCCAACGTCCTGACTTTC. Translation gives CSAARDSLPGANVLTF. The V call is TRBV20-1, the J call TRBJ2-6, with 7 positions matching TRBD1. Germline CDR1 is DFQATT and CDR2 is SNEGSKA (reference sequence). The CDR3 runs to 16 residues. J lost 2 bases, V lost 5 bases, and 9 bases had no gene match.

The J gene is TRBJ2-2, the V gene TRBV5-8; the match to TRBD1 covers 11 bases. The CDR3 covers 13 residues. Germline V CDR1 and CDR2: SGHTS, YDEGEE. The V and J ends lost 10 bases and 6 bases, in that order; junction bases with no gene match: 5. DNA for the CDR3: TGTGCCGACTCGGGACAGGGGGCCGGGGAGCTGTTTTTT. Encoded protein: CADSGQGAGELFF.

The CDR3 sequence: CASSLGRITGELFF. CDR3 DNA sequence: TGTGCCAGCAGTTTAGGAAGGATCACCGGGGAGCTGTTTTTT. The rearrangement links TRBV12-3 or TRBV12-4 to TRBJ2-2; no definite D call. Trimming stripped 1 base from V and 4 bases from J, with 7 bases between. The CDR3 is 14 amino acids.